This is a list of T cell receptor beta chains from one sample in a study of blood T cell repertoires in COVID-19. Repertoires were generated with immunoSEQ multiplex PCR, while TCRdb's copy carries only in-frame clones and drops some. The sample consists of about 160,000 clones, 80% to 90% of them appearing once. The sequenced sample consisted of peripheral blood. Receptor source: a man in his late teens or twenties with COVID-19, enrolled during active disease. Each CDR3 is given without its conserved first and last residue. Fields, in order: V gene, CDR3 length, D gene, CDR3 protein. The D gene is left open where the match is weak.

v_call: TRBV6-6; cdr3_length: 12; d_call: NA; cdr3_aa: ASSYSSGYYGYT
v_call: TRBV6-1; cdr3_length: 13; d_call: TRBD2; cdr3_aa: ASSEGTSGSYEQY
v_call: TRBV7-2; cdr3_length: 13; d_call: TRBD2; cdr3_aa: ASSLTSGSVYEQY
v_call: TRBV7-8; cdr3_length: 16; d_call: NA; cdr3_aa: ASSYFTLHSVAKNIQY
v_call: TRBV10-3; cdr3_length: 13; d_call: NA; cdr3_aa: AISESSGTSYEQY
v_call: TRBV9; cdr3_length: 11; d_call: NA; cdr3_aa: ASSGQTSYEQY
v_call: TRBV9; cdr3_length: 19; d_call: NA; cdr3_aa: ASTTSAAGVTIGVSYNEQF
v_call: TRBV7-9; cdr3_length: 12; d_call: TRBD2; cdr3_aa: ASSLGGLAGEQY
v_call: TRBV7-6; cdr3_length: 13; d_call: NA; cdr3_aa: ASRRDSSYNSPLH
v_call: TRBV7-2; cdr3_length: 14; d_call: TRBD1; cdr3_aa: ASSPQSGQGRYGYT
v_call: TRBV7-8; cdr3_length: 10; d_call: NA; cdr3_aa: ASSPTGDGYT
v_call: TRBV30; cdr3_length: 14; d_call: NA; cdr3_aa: AWSRRAGRQHYGYT
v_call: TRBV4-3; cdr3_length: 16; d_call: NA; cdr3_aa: ASSQDQIGEYRNEKLF
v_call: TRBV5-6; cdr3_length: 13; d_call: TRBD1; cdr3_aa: ASSGKTGGDTEAF
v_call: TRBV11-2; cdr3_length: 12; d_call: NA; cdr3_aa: ASSRLTQNTEAF
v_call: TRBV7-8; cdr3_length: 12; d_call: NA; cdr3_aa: ASSLDWGVETQY
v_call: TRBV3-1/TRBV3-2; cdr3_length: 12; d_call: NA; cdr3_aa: ASSQDTGTYEQY
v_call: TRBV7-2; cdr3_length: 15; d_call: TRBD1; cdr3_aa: ASSGGQGVPYNSPLH
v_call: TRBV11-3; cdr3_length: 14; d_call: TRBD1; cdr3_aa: ASSPGGLTETGELF
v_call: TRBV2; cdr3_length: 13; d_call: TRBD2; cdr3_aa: ASSALAGDTGELF
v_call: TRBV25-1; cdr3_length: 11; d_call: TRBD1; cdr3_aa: ASSAGTGQPQH
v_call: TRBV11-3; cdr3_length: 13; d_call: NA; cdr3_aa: ASSFTPGDYNEQF
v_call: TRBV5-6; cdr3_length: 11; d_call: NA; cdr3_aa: ASSMGSSYEQY
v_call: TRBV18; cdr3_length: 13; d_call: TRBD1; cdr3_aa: ASSPGTGAGNTIY
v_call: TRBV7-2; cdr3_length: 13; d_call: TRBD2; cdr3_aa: ASSLAGGRKGTQY
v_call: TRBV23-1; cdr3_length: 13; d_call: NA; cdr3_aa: AKEGGQFRSYEQY
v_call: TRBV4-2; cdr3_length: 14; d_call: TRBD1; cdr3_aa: ASSQVVGQTNQPQH
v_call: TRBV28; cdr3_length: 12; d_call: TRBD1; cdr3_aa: ASSSGQGAYEQY
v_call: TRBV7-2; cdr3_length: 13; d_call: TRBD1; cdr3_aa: ASSQRDRGVYEQY
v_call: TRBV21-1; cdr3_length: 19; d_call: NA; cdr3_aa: ASSKGWVLTGKSSYNSPLH
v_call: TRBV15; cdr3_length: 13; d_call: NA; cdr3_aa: ATSRDFSAEEPQH
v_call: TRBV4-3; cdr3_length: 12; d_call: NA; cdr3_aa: ASSQERQSYGYT
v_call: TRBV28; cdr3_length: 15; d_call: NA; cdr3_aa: ASSSPDDPRGTYEQY
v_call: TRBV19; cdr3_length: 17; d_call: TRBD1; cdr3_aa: ASSKTPDWTGLSTGELF
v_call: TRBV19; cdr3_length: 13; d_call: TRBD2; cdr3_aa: ASSLTSGRNNEQF
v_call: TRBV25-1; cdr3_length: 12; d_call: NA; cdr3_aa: ASSELGRANEQF
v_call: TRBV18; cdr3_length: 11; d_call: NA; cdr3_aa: ASSPTTGLEQF
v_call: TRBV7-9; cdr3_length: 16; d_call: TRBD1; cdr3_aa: ASSLGEIGTGGQNEQF
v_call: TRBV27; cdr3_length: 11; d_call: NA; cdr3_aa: ASSIWAGETQY
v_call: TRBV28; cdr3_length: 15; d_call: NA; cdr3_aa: ASSRIPQQSSNQPQH
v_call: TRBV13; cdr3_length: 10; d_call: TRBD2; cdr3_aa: ASSTWTSGQF
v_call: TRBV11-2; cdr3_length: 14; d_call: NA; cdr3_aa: ASRRPGLRFTDTQY
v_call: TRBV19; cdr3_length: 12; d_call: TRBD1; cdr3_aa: ASSIGTANYGYT
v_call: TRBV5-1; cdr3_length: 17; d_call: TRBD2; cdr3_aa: ASSGTGTSGRSAYNEQF
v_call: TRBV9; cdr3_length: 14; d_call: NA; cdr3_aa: ASSADLGLGGNTIY
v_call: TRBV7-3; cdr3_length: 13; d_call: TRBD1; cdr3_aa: ASSARDRGEETQY
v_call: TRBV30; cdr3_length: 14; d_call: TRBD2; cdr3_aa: AWSIGTSGSTDTQY
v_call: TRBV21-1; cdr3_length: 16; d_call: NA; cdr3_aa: ASSRIEGEGLSGGKLL
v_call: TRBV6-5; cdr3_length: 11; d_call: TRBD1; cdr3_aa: ASSRTGDQPQH
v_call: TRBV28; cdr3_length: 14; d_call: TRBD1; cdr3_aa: ASTSGTGGRNQPQH